This T cell receptor beta chain was retrieved from a study of cytomegalovirus exposure and HLA in healthy donors. Study overall: Out of around 360 genotyped donors, about 80% belonged to the Caucasian-associated ancestry cluster. General study results and limits: A missense variant in DCLRE1C was later tied to TCR beta V- and J-gene trimming.

The PCR was carried out with 60 Vbeta primers and 13 Jbeta primers. The repertoire was sequenced with immunoSEQ multiplex PCR; TCRdb's copy has only in-frame clones and lacks some. The data contain some 210,000 clones, approximately 80% of them seen just once; the ten biggest clones take up roughly 10%. Germline V gene sequence: CDR1 LNHDA, CDR2 SQIVND (reference sequence). This CDR3 comprises 15 residues. V lost 10 bases and J lost 3; bases outside the gene matches: 12. For this clone: Its antigen is unknown.

The sequenced sample was PBMCs. The clonotype comes from a woman between 50 and 59 years old in good health and CMV-seropositive. This chain connects TRBV19 to TRBJ2-3; 8 nucleotides line up with TRBD2. This CDR3 reads CATTGTSSGTDTQYF. The CDR3, as DNA: TGTGCCACTACGGGGACTAGTAGTGGAACAGATACGCAGTATTTT. Full variable domain (missing parts from reference TRBV19 and TRBJ2-3): DGGITQSPKYLFRKEGQNVTLSCEQNLNHDAMYWYRQDPGQGLRLIYYSQIVNDFQKGDIAEGYSVSREKKESFPLTVTSAQKNPTAFYLCATTGTSSGTDTQYFGPGTRLTVL.